The clone carrying this T cell receptor beta chain was counted many times. Its antigen is as yet unknown. Hyperthyroidism in the patients, aged 18 to 65, was newly diagnosed and under 2 months in duration. TCR beta CDR3 regions were amplified from RNA. The HTBI primer set was used in a first-round RT-PCR of the TCR CDR3. Each CDR3 protein gets one entry after TCRdb re-called the multiplex PCR reads with MiXCR. The top ten hold less than 6% of the sample, which has approximately 600,000 distinct CDR3 sequences, about 15% seen once. The CDR3 length is 15 residues. Germline values: CDR1 KGHSH, CDR2 LQKENI. Trimming cost V 0 bases and J 5 bases; bases outside gene matches: 4. The data are from a study of T cells in Graves' hyperthyroidism and ophthalmopathy. Study as a whole: Upon initial diagnosis and before any treatment, peripheral blood was collected. Overall study results and limits: Separation of ophthalmopathy from stable hyperthyroidism was achieved by a 13 V-J model. Ophthalmopathy was identified by the model a median about six months ahead of onset.

The sequenced sample was blood. The TCR was taken from a young woman with Graves' hyperthyroidism that later progressed to Graves' ophthalmopathy. The chain has TRBV18 and TRBJ1-5, with 7 nucleotides matching TRBD1. Written as DNA, the CDR3 is TGTGCCAGCTCACCACCGAACAGGGGAGATCAGCCCCAGCATTTT. Translation gives CASSPPNRGDQPQHF. The full variable domain, in which reference TRBV18 and TRBJ1-5 provide the parts outside the CDR3, is NAGVMQNPRHLVRRRGQEARLRCSPMKGHSHVYWYRQLPEEGLKFMVYLQKENIIDESGMPKERFSAEFPKEGPSILRIQQVVRGDSAAYFCASSPPNRGDQPQHFGDGTRLSIL.